This T cell receptor (beta chain) was sequenced in a study of CD8 T cells in ankylosing spondylitis. In making TCR beta libraries, quantitative 5'-RACE with molecular barcodes was used. TCRdb re-derived calls from the 5' RACE reads in MiXCR, one entry per CDR3 protein. The table has about 90,000 distinct CDR3 sequences, 27% seen once. Points on this clonotype: The target antigen is unknown.

General observations from the study: Several of the motif variants were reported before in synovial fluid and blood from reactive arthritis. Enrichment of disease-linked clones was reportedly significant in matched ankylosing spondylitis synovial fluid.

This CDR3 region has 15 residues. The germline V gene has CDR1 SEHNR and CDR2 FQNEAQ (reference sequence). The ends were cut back, 5 bases at V and 0 bases at J, with 12 bases in the middle. Sequences were obtained from blood, either unsorted or a sorted T cell fraction (not recorded which). The sequence was collected from a male donor with ankylosing spondylitis or in good health (not recorded which). This chain uses TRBV7-9 with TRBJ2-3; no firm D call. The CDR3 here is CASSLSWVSTDTQYF. As DNA, the CDR3 is TGTGCCAGCAGCCTATCCTGGGTCAGCACAGATACGCAGTATTTT. Full variable domain (outside the CDR3, taken from reference TRBV7-9 and TRBJ2-3): DTGVSQNPRHKITKRGQNVTFRCDPISEHNRLYWYRQTLGQGPEFLTYFQNEAQLEKSRLLSDRFSAERPKGSFSTLEIQRTEQGDSAMYLCASSLSWVSTDTQYFGPGTRLTVL.